This TCR beta chain was captured by sequencing in a study of CD8 T cells in ankylosing spondylitis. J was trimmed by 0 bases and V by 1 base; bases with no gene match: 1. The CDR3 is made up of 15 amino acids. Many counts were recorded for this clonotype. Its antigen remains unidentified. TCRdb redid the calling of the 5' RACE reads with MiXCR, one entry per CDR3 protein. The profile shows about 240,000 distinct CDR3 sequences, around 10% of them singletons. General study results and limits: Earlier literature documents some of the motif variants in reactive arthritis synovial fluid and blood.

The specimen sequenced was blood, either unsorted or a sorted T cell fraction (not recorded which). The origin of this receptor is a male donor with ankylosing spondylitis or in good health (not recorded which). The V call is TRBV12-3 or TRBV12-4, the J call TRBJ2-5; 8 bases line up with TRBD2. The CDR3 DNA sequence: TGTGCCAGCAGTTTAGGAGCGGGAGACCAAGAGACCCAGTACTTC. Translating it yields CASSLGAGDQETQYF.